This TCR beta chain was identified in a study of T cells in Graves' hyperthyroidism and ophthalmopathy. Overall study context: Peripheral blood was taken when the disease was first diagnosed, before any treatment began.

Regarding the study as a whole: Most thyroid clonotypes expanded above 0.001 appeared in blood too. A model of 13 V-J features distinguished ophthalmopathy from stable hyperthyroidism.

Ophthalmopathy patients showed a Clinical Activity Score of at least 3, NOSPECS grade of at least 4 and duration under 3 months. This clonotype was counted ten times or more. Its specificity is not known. The investigators amplified TCR beta CDR3 regions from RNA transcripts. HTBI primers drove first-round RT-PCR of the TCR CDR3. TCRdb passed the multiplex PCR reads through MiXCR, listing each CDR3 protein once. The sample consists of 350,000 to 400,000 distinct CDR3 sequences, around 18% of them appearing once. Germline V gene sequence: CDR1 SGDLS, CDR2 YYNGEE. This CDR3 comprises 14 residues. Trimming left V 4 bases short and J 6 bases short, with 14 bases between.

Sequencing was done on a sample of blood. The chain is built from TRBV9 and TRBJ1-5; a possible D gene is TRBD1 (5 bases). The receptor comes from a young man with Graves' ophthalmopathy. DNA of the CDR3: TGTGCCAGCAGCTCCTCGGGGGTAGGTCAGCCCCAGCATTTT. Amino acids: CASSSSGVGQPQHF.